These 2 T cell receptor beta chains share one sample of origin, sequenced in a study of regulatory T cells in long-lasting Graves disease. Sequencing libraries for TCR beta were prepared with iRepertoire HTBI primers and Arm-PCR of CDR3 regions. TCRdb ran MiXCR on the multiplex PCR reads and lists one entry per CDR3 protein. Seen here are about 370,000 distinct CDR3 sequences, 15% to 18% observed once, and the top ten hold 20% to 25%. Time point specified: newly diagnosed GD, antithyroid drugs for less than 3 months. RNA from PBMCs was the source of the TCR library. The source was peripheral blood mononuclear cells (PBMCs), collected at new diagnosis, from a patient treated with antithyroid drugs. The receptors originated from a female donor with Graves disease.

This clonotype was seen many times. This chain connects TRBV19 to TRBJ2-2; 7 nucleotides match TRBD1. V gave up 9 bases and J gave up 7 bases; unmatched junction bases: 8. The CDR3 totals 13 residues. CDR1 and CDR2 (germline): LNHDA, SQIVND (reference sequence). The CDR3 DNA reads TGTGCCAGCCTGACAGGGCTGGGCGGGGAGCTGTTTTTT. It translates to CASLTGLGGELFF.

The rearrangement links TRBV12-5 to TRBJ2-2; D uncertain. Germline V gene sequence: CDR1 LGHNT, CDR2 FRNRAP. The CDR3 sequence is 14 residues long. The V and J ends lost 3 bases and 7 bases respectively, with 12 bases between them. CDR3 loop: CASGLSPGIGELFF. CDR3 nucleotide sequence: TGTGCTAGTGGTTTATCACCGGGTATCGGGGAGCTGTTTTTT.